This TCR beta chain was sequenced during a study of cytomegalovirus exposure and HLA in healthy donors. Overall study results and limits: The authors later found TCR association rates varying by HLA locus, with DRB1 most and HLA-C fewest.

In its sample, this clone was seen a few times. Its specificity is unknown. Germline-derived CDR1 and CDR2 are SGHRS and YFSETQ. The CDR3 length is 14 residues. V dropped 2 bases and J dropped 7; count of bases not matched to a gene: 8. The PCR had 60 Vbeta and 13 Jbeta primers. TCRdb's copy holds only in-frame clones and misses some; the assay was immunoSEQ multiplex PCR. This table has 120,000 or so clones, roughly 70% appearing once. This sequence was found in a man in his thirties or forties in good health and CMV-seronegative. The chain carries TRBV5-1 and TRBJ1-1; 7 positions match TRBD1. Material for sequencing was PBMCs. The CDR3 nucleotides are TGCGCCAGCAGCTTACTGGGACAGCCCCTTGAAGCTTTCTTT. This gives the protein CASSLLGQPLEAFF.